This T cell receptor beta chain was observed in a study of blood T cell repertoires in COVID-19. Background on the study: Italy, Spain and the United States were the sources of the convalescent and acute COVID-19 samples. T cells, B-cell-depleted T cells, or PBMCs provided the cDNA or gDNA that served as material.

Clones were read by immunoSEQ multiplex PCR, and TCRdb kept only the in-frame ones, dropping some. The sample consists of around 46,000 clones, around four fifths of them appearing once. CDR3 length: 14 amino acids. Germline V gene data show CDR1 as SGHAT and CDR2 as FQNNGV. With 0 bases removed from V and 2 bases from J, the gap between germline ends came to 7 bases. The rearrangement joins TRBV11-2 to TRBJ2-5; D remains ambiguous. Sequenced: peripheral blood. This TCR was recovered from an older man with acute or convalescent COVID-19. CDR3 sequence: CASSLDPYQETQYF. CDR3 nucleotides: TGTGCCAGCAGCTTAGACCCGTATCAAGAGACCCAGTACTTC.